These 31 T cell receptor beta chains originate from one sample sequenced in a study of regulatory T cells in long-lasting Graves disease. According to the study, TCR beta libraries were built with iRepertoire HTBI primers and CDR3-region Arm-PCR. TCRdb analysed the multiplex PCR reads with MiXCR anew, one entry per CDR3 protein. The sample yields fewer than 650,000 distinct CDR3 sequences, around 16% seen once. Time point noted: newly diagnosed GD, antithyroid drugs for less than 3 months. The TCR library was made from RNA extracted from PBMCs. This sample was also put to use in a study of T cells in Graves' hyperthyroidism and ophthalmopathy.

The specimen was peripheral blood mononuclear cells (PBMCs), collected at new diagnosis, from a patient treated with antithyroid drugs. Every receptor here comes from a man in his late teens or twenties with Graves disease.

The V and J genes are TRBV27 and TRBJ2-7; 7 bases match TRBD1. Germline lookup yields CDR1 MNHEY and CDR2 SMNVEV (reference sequence). The CDR3 sequence is 13 residues long. CDR3: CAVEDRNSYEQYF. In DNA form, the CDR3 reads TGTGCGGTTGAGGACAGGAACTCCTACGAGCAGTACTTC.

This clonotype was detected many times. The chain is built from TRBV12-3 or TRBV12-4 and TRBJ2-3; 11 bases fit TRBD2. J was trimmed by 4 bases and V by 2 bases; bases with no gene match: 5. The CDR3 contains 16 residues. Here the CDR3 reads CASSLLLAGGSDTQYF. In DNA, the CDR3 is TGTGCCAGCAGTTTACTTCTAGCGGGAGGTTCAGATACGCAGTATTTT.

This clonotype was picked up a small number of times. This rearrangement joins TRBV7-9 to TRBJ1-4; no firm D call. Between the trimmed V and J ends, which lost 3 bases and 8 bases, there was a span of 13 bases. This CDR3 has 14 amino acids. Per germline, CDR1 SEHNR and CDR2 FQNEAQ (reference sequence). The DNA for the CDR3 is TGTGCCAGCAGCTTCTCAGGCTTAGGGGAAAAACTGTTTTTT. Translation gives CASSFSGLGEKLFF.

This clonotype was seen only a few times. The chain couples TRBV6-1 to TRBJ2-5, with D unclear. The V gene's germline CDR1 is MNHNS and CDR2 SASEGT. V lost 8 bases and J lost 1, with 8 bases in between. This CDR3 is built from 12 residues. CDR3 DNA: TGTGCCAGCCTCGGCTCCCAAGAGACCCAGTACTTC. It yields the protein CASLGSQETQYF.

V usage is TRBV27 and J usage is TRBJ1-1; D not certain. There are 13 residues in the CDR3. Deletions cut 3 bases from V and 3 bases from J, with 8 bases between. CDR1 is MNHEY and CDR2 is SMNVEV in the germline V gene (reference sequence). The CDR3 DNA reads TGTGCCAGCAGTTTTTCTGCGGACACTGAAGCTTTCTTT. Its translation is CASSFSADTEAFF.

The rearrangement joins TRBV5-6 to TRBJ1-5; 10 bases are a match to TRBD1. V lost 4 bases to trimming and J lost 6 bases; unmatched junction nucleotides: 10. Germline V gene lookup returns CDR1 SGHDT and CDR2 YYEEEE. This CDR3 is built from 16 residues. DNA for the CDR3: TGTGCCAGCAGCCCATGGACAGGGGGTCGTAGTCAGCCCCAGCATTTT. It specifies CASSPWTGGRSQPQHF.

This clonotype was seen at least ten times. The rearrangement uses TRBV11-3 and TRBJ2-1; 9 bases map to TRBD2. The CDR3 loop spans 15 amino acids. With 5 bases clipped from V and 6 bases from J, the junction kept 8 bases outside the gene matches. Germline CDR1 reads SGHNT; CDR2 reads YENEEA. CDR3 DNA sequence: TGTGCCAGCAGCCCCGGGGCGGGAGGGCCCAATGAGCAGTTCTTC. Translating it yields CASSPGAGGPNEQFF.

A few counts support this clonotype. DNA of the CDR3: TGCAGTGCCCTAGGGCATAATGAAAAACTGTTTTTT. The encoded protein is CSALGHNEKLFF. This chain uses TRBV20-1 with TRBJ1-4; D unclear. The germline CDR1 and CDR2 sequences are DFQATT and SNEGSKA (reference sequence). The CDR3 totals 12 residues. V was trimmed by 6 bases and J by 4 bases, leaving 9 bases between them.

This clonotype was seen ten or more times. This chain connects TRBV7-8 to TRBJ2-1; TRBD2 matches at 7 bases. J was trimmed by 8 bases and V by 3 bases; bases with no gene match: 13. CDR1 and CDR2 (germline): SGHVS, FQNEAQ. The CDR3 contains 16 residues. DNA for the CDR3: TGTGCCAGCAGCTTGATTAGCGGGTCAGGTGGGGATGAGCAGTTCTTC. Its translation is CASSLISGSGGDEQFF. The full variable domain, its missing parts supplied by reference TRBV7-8 and TRBJ2-1, is GAGVSQSPRYKVAKRGQDVALRCDPISGHVSLFWYQQALGQGPEFLTYFQNEAQLDKSGLPSDRFFAERPEGSVSTLKIQRTQQEDSAVYLCASSLISGSGGDEQFFGPGTRLTVL.

There are many counts of this clonotype. This rearrangement joins TRBV12-3 or TRBV12-4 to TRBJ2-7; D gene uncertain. This CDR3 is built from 12 residues. V was shortened by 6 bases and J by 3 bases, with 9 bases between the two germline ends. The CDR3 loop reads CASSRALYEQYF. CDR3 nucleotide sequence: TGTGCCAGCAGCCGGGCCCTCTACGAGCAGTACTTC.

This clonotype has a count of ten or more. The V call is TRBV5-1, the J call TRBJ2-1, with 15 nucleotides matching TRBD2. V shed 5 bases and J 10 bases; nucleotides not matched to a gene: 7. Germline values: CDR1 SGHRS, CDR2 YFSETQ. The CDR3 is 15 residues long. The CDR3 sequence: CASRATGTSGREQFF. DNA for the CDR3: TGCGCCAGCAGAGCTACCGGGACTAGCGGGAGGGAGCAGTTCTTC. The full variable domain, completed using reference TRBV5-1 and TRBJ2-1, is KAGVTQTPRYLIKTRGQQVTLSCSPISGHRSVSWYQQTPGQGLQFLFEYFSETQRNKGNFPGRFSGRQFSNSRSEMNVSTLELGDSALYLCASRATGTSGREQFFGPGTRLTVL.

J is TRBJ2-1 and V is TRBV5-1, with 11 bases lining up with TRBD2. V lost 2 bases and J lost 9; bases outside the gene matches: 7. Looked up from germline, CDR1 is SGHRS and CDR2 is YFSETQ. The CDR3 totals 15 residues. The chain's CDR3 is CASSLSSGRQSEQFF. The CDR3 DNA reads TGCGCCAGCAGCTTATCTAGCGGGAGGCAGTCTGAGCAGTTCTTC.

This clonotype was seen ten or more times. This chain uses TRBV20-1 with TRBJ2-7, with 10 bases fitting TRBD2. There are 16 residues in the CDR3. Germline V gene lookup returns CDR1 DFQATT and CDR2 SNEGSKA (reference sequence). The V gene end was trimmed by 3 bases and the J gene end by 5 bases; junction bases not matched to a gene: 13. This chain's CDR3 is CSASMLAGVDGDEQYF. CDR3 nucleotide sequence: TGCAGTGCTAGTATGCTAGCGGGAGTTGACGGCGACGAGCAGTACTTC.

This clonotype came up a few times. The rearrangement uses TRBV5-1 and TRBJ2-3, with TRBD2 as a possible D gene (6 bases). Deletions cut 0 bases from V and 4 bases from J, with 15 bases between. The CDR3 is 16 amino acids. Germline loops: CDR1 SGHRS, CDR2 YFSETQ. The CDR3 loop reads CASSLVSAGIPDTQYF. CDR3 sequence (DNA): TGCGCCAGCAGCTTGGTCTCTGCGGGAATACCAGATACGCAGTATTTT.

The rearrangement links TRBV27 to TRBJ2-3; 7 nucleotides agree with TRBD1. Germline values: CDR1 MNHEY, CDR2 SMNVEV (reference sequence). CDR3 length: 16 amino acids. After removal of 5 bases from V and 3 bases from J, the junction contained 11 bases not matched to a gene. The CDR3 bases are TGTGCCAGCAGTACACGACAGGGCAGTTTAACAGATACGCAGTATTTT. It yields the protein CASSTRQGSLTDTQYF.

This clonotype appeared many times. The rearrangement links TRBV7-2 to TRBJ2-1, with 12 bases identical to TRBD2. CDR1 is SGHTA and CDR2 is FQGNSA in the germline V gene. Trimming cost V 4 bases and J 5 bases; bases outside gene matches: 15. The CDR3 has 19 amino acids. The chain's CDR3 is CASSSMTSGSPRAHNEQFF. The CDR3 DNA reads as TGTGCCAGCAGCTCCATGACTAGCGGGAGTCCTAGGGCCCACAATGAGCAGTTCTTC. The full variable domain, rest sourced from reference TRBV7-2 and TRBJ2-1, is GAGVSQSPSNKVTEKGKDVELRCDPISGHTALYWYRQSLGQGLEFLIYFQGNSAPDKSGLPSDRFSAERTGGSVSTLTIQRTQQEDSAVYLCASSSMTSGSPRAHNEQFFGPGTRLTVL.

This clonotype was counted many times. This chain uses TRBV3-1 with TRBJ1-2, with 11 bases matching TRBD1. The CDR3 has 15 residues. The germline CDR1 and CDR2 sequences are LGHDT and YNNKEL (reference sequence). J was trimmed by 8 bases and V by 4 bases; bases with no gene match: 9. This CDR3 reads CASSRLGQGAMGYTF. The CDR3 nucleotides read TGTGCCAGCAGCCGCCTTGGACAGGGGGCGATGGGCTACACCTTC.

The sample holds many counts of this clonotype. The chain links TRBV7-2 to TRBJ2-3, with 12 bases identical to TRBD2. CDR3 length equals 15 residues. V shed 4 bases, J shed 3 bases, and the junction held 2 bases outside the gene matches. Germline values: CDR1 SGHTA, CDR2 FQGNSA. This chain's CDR3 is CASSWTSGNTDTQYF. CDR3 DNA sequence: TGTGCCAGCAGCTGGACTAGCGGGAATACAGATACGCAGTATTTT.

This clonotype was seen many times. V gene TRBV7-6 combines with J gene TRBJ2-1; 14 bases match TRBD2. The CDR3 covers 17 residues. Germline V gene sequence: CDR1 SGHVS, CDR2 FNYEAQ. J was trimmed by 0 bases and V by 6 bases; bases with no gene match: 4. CDR3 in DNA: TGTGCCAGCAGTCGACTAGCGGGGGGGGACTCCTACAATGAGCAGTTCTTC. This gives the protein CASSRLAGGDSYNEQFF.

J is TRBJ2-2 and V is TRBV27, with D perhaps given as TRBD1 or TRBD2 (6 bases each). The germline gives CDR1 MNHEY, CDR2 SMNVEV (reference sequence). The CDR3 has 22 residues. V lost 5 bases and J lost 7, with 38 bases in between. CDR3 region: CASSNTGHDTRQTRDFHGELFF. The CDR3 DNA sequence: TGTGCCAGCAGTAACACAGGGCACGACACGAGACAAACGAGGGACTTTCACGGGGAGCTGTTTTTT.

In regard to this clonotype: Only one base separates this from a far larger clonotype, so it likely reflects a read error. The V and J genes are TRBV11-1 and TRBJ2-1; the D is unclear. V dropped 4 bases and J dropped 2 bases, with 9 bases sitting between them. The germline CDR1 and CDR2 sequences are SGHAT and FQDESV (reference sequence). The CDR3 contains 14 residues. CDR3 DNA: TGTGCCAGCAGCTCTACCCGAACCTACAATGAGCAGTTCTTC. Its protein is CASSSTRTYNEQFF. Based on the CDR3 plus reference TRBV11-1 and TRBJ2-1, the full variable domain is EAEVAQSPRYKITEKSQAVAFWCDPISGHATLYWYRQILGQGPELLVQFQDESVVDDSQLPKDRFSAERLKGVDSTLKIQPAELGDSAMYLCASSSTRTYNEQFFGPGTRLTVL.

For this clonotype: A much more abundant neighbour one base away suggests this may be a read error. The rearrangement joins TRBV7-3 to TRBJ1-2, with 8 bases aligning to TRBD1. From germline, CDR1 is SGHTA and CDR2 FQGTGA. This CDR3 contains 13 residues. CDR3 region: CASSLDRGAGHTF. In DNA form, the CDR3 reads TGTGCCAGCAGCCTTGACAGGGGCGCTGGCCACACCTTC. The entire variable domain, with the rest obtained from reference TRBV7-3 and TRBJ1-2, is as follows: GAGVSQTPSNKVTEKGKYVELRCDPISGHTALYWYRQSLGQGPEFLIYFQGTGAADDSGLPNDRFFAVRPEGSVSTLKIQRTERGDSAVYLCASSLDRGAGHTFGSGTRLTVV.

The chain recombines TRBV5-1 with TRBJ1-1; 7 bases line up with TRBD1. Trimming at V came to 3 bases and at J to 4 bases, leaving 12 bases not matched to a gene. Germline V gives CDR1 SGHRS, CDR2 YFSETQ. The CDR3 is made up of 16 amino acids. DNA for the CDR3: TGCGCCAGCAGCTCGACAGGGAACCCAAGCGGCACTGAAGCTTTCTTT. It specifies CASSSTGNPSGTEAFF.

This chain links TRBV5-1 with TRBJ2-3, with 15 bases aligning to TRBD2. After removal of 4 bases from V and 4 bases from J, the junction contained 7 bases not matched to a gene. In germline, CDR1 is SGHRS, CDR2 YFSETQ. The CDR3 is 17 residues long. In DNA form, the CDR3 reads TGCGCCAGCAGCGGGGGACTAGCGGGAGGACAGCCAGATACGCAGTATTTT. It encodes CASSGGLAGGQPDTQYF.

This clonotype occurred many times. V is TRBV28 and J is TRBJ2-7, with D possibly being TRBD1 (5 bases). There are 14 residues in the CDR3. The germline V gene encodes CDR1 MDHEN and CDR2 SYDVKM. V lost 9 bases and J lost 1, with 16 bases in between. Here the CDR3 DNA reads TGTGCCAGGAACTTCAGGGTAGGATCCTACGAGCAGTACTTC. This sequence encodes CARNFRVGSYEQYF.

Turning to this clonotype: A much larger clone differs by one base, so this may be a read error. The chain is built from TRBV3-1 and TRBJ2-7; D perhaps matches TRBD2 (7 bases). V dropped 4 bases and J dropped 7 bases, with 17 bases sitting between them. The CDR3 totals 14 residues. CDR1 and CDR2 from the germline V gene are LGHDT and YNNKEL (reference sequence). As DNA, the CDR3 is TGTGCCAGCAGCCGAGTGGCGGGGGCGGGTGAGCAGTACTTC. This sequence encodes CASSRVAGAGEQYF.

This clonotype was observed at least ten times. The gene calls are TRBV7-3 and TRBJ2-3; TRBD2 aligns across 10 bases. CDR1 and CDR2 (germline): SGHTA, FQGTGA. This CDR3 is 15 amino acids long. V was clipped by 2 bases and J by 4 bases; unmatched bases: 3. CDR3: CASSLGTSASDTQYF. The CDR3 coding sequence is TGTGCCAGCAGCTTAGGGACTAGCGCTTCAGATACGCAGTATTTT.

This chain connects TRBV12-3 or TRBV12-4 to TRBJ1-2; 8 bases align to TRBD1. The ends lost 6 bases at V and 8 bases at J; junction bases unmatched: 8. This CDR3 is 13 amino acids long. The CDR3 sequence: CASRAQQGGGYTF. In DNA form, the CDR3 reads TGTGCCAGCAGGGCCCAACAGGGGGGAGGCTACACCTTC.

In this sample, this clonotype turned up many times. The gene calls are TRBV27 and TRBJ1-2, with D possibly being TRBD1 (6 bases). Per germline, CDR1 MNHEY and CDR2 SMNVEV (reference sequence). CDR3 length: 14 residues. V gave up 0 bases and J gave up 4 bases, with 9 bases separating them. CDR3: CASSLSQGGYGYTF. In nucleotides, the CDR3 is TGTGCCAGCAGTTTATCACAGGGCGGCTATGGCTACACCTTC.

This clonotype showed up many times. The chain carries TRBV7-9 and TRBJ2-1, with D unresolved. Looked up from germline, CDR1 is SEHNR and CDR2 is FQNEAQ (reference sequence). This CDR3 spans 13 amino acids. The V and J ends lost 0 bases and 8 bases respectively, with 8 bases between them. The CDR3 DNA follows: TGTGCCAGCAGCTTAGCGAAGGTGGATGAGCAGTTCTTC. This encodes CASSLAKVDEQFF.

This clonotype was counted many times. The chain is built from TRBV10-3 and TRBJ2-1, with 10 bases aligning to TRBD2. Germline CDR1 ENHRY, CDR2 SYGVKD. There are 14 residues in the CDR3. Losses at the gene ends were 7 bases for V and 4 bases for J; bases not matched to a gene: 4. CDR3 DNA sequence: TGTGCCATCACGGCTAGCGGGAGTTACAATGAGCAGTTCTTC. Its protein product is CAITASGSYNEQFF.